The 26 T cell receptor beta chains reported below all come from one sample, sequenced in a study of T cells after yellow fever vaccination. MiXCR, applied by TCRdb to the 5' RACE reads, yields one record per CDR3 protein. The sample lists about 75,000 distinct CDR3 sequences; about 7.7% were seen once. The material was CD8+ T cells sorted from PBMCs, obtained more than 8 days after the first yellow fever vaccination. The origin of the receptors is a man aged 18 to 30 who received the YFV17D yellow fever vaccine.

This clonotype was detected a few times. This rearrangement joins TRBV6-5 to TRBJ2-2; 10 nucleotides line up with TRBD1. Trimming removed 5 bases from V and 5 bases from J; junction bases left unmatched: 8. Germline loops: CDR1 MNHEY, CDR2 SVGAGI. The CDR3 has 16 residues. The CDR3 sequence: CASSLEPGQGTGELFF. In DNA, the CDR3 is TGTGCCAGCAGTCTGGAGCCGGGACAGGGGACCGGGGAGCTGTTTTTT.

The V call is TRBV7-9, the J call TRBJ1-2, with D uncertain. The V and J ends lost 2 bases and 4 bases respectively, with 14 bases between them. CDR3 size: 15 residues. Per germline, CDR1 SEHNR and CDR2 FQNEAQ (reference sequence). DNA for the CDR3: TGTGCCAGCAGCTTAACGTCCGTAGTAAGCTATGGCTACACCTTC. It translates to CASSLTSVVSYGYTF.

The J gene is TRBJ2-7, the V gene TRBV15, with D perhaps being TRBD1 or TRBD2 (5 bases each). The germline gives CDR1 LNHNV, CDR2 YYDKDF (reference sequence). Trimming cost V 6 bases and J 6 bases, with 12 bases left between them. The CDR3 is 12 amino acids. CDR3 sequence (DNA): TGTGCCACCAGGAGTGGGACGGGCGAGCAGTACTTC. Residues: CATRSGTGEQYF.

The rearrangement uses TRBV27 and TRBJ2-7; 10 nucleotides agree with TRBD1. Germline V CDR1 and CDR2: MNHEY, SMNVEV (reference sequence). J gave up 5 bases and V 4 bases, and 8 bases lay outside the gene matches. This CDR3 is 15 amino acids long. The CDR3 nucleotides read TGTGCCAGCAGTTCCTCGACAGGGGGCGCCCACGAGCAGTACTTC. This translates into CASSSSTGGAHEQYF.

This clonotype appeared many times. V and J are TRBV25-1 and TRBJ2-2, with D possibly matching TRBD1 (5 bases). Germline V gene data show CDR1 as MGHDK and CDR2 as SYGVNS. The length of the CDR3 is 12 residues. Between the trimmed V and J ends, which lost 4 bases and 7 bases, there was a span of 7 bases. The CDR3 DNA follows: TGTGCCAGCAGTGTACAGGTCGGGGAGCTGTTTTTT. Protein: CASSVQVGELFF.

This clonotype was picked up many times. The chain employs TRBV7-9 and TRBJ2-5; D is undetermined. In germline, CDR1 is SEHNR, CDR2 FQNEAQ (reference sequence). The CDR3 runs to 15 residues. Trimming removed 2 bases at V and 4 bases at J, with 14 bases between. Here the CDR3 reads CASSLRGSIGETQYF. For the CDR3, the DNA is TGTGCCAGCAGCTTACGCGGTAGCATCGGAGAGACCCAGTACTTC.

Many counts were recorded for this clonotype. V and J are TRBV5-3 and TRBJ2-1; 8 bases match TRBD1. TRBV5-3 is identified as an open reading frame with a role that is uncertain. V was clipped by 3 bases and J by 3 bases; unmatched bases: 5. This CDR3 region has 15 residues. This chain's CDR3 is CARSSGGTNYNEQFF. The CDR3 bases are TGTGCCAGAAGCTCAGGGGGCACCAACTACAATGAGCAGTTCTTC.

This clonotype has a count of ten or more. The gene calls are TRBV19 and TRBJ2-1; 8 nucleotides align to TRBD2. CDR1 is LNHDA and CDR2 is SQIVND in the germline V gene (reference sequence). The CDR3 totals 15 residues. V was clipped by 2 bases and J by 2 bases; unmatched bases: 2. The CDR3 region is CASSITSGPYNEQFF. The CDR3 DNA reads TGTGCCAGTAGTATAACTAGCGGCCCCTACAATGAGCAGTTCTTC.

Only a few counts were recorded for this clonotype. The rearrangement links TRBV20-1 to TRBJ1-6; 9 nucleotides agree with TRBD1. Germline V gives CDR1 DFQATT, CDR2 SNEGSKA (reference sequence). Unmatched junction bases numbered 9, after V lost 5 bases and J lost 7 bases. This CDR3 spans 15 amino acids. CDR3 in amino acids: CSAAPGQGVNSPLHF. The CDR3 DNA reads as TGCAGTGCTGCCCCGGGACAGGGAGTAAATTCACCCCTCCACTTT.

This clonotype was detected ten times or more. The V call is TRBV10-3, the J call TRBJ1-2; D gene uncertain. The CDR3 loop spans 14 amino acids. Trimming took 7 bases from V and 0 from J, leaving 12 bases between them. Germline V gene sequence: CDR1 ENHRY, CDR2 SYGVKD. The chain's CDR3 is CAITPSRTNYGYTF. The CDR3 region has the DNA TGTGCCATCACCCCGAGTCGGACTAACTATGGCTACACCTTC.

This clonotype was seen at least ten times. The genes are TRBV14 and TRBJ2-1; D may be TRBD1 (5 bases). Germline V gene data show CDR1 as SGHDN and CDR2 as FVKESK. This CDR3 has 13 amino acids. The ends were cut back, 1 base at V and 6 bases at J, with 7 bases in the middle. The CDR3 sequence is CASSQGTSNEQFF. Here the CDR3 DNA reads TGTGCCAGCAGCCAAGGGACATCCAATGAGCAGTTCTTC.

In this sample, this clonotype turned up many times. The chain uses TRBV9 and TRBJ2-1; a possible D gene is TRBD1 (5 bases). V was pared by 3 bases and J by 6 bases, with 16 bases between. Germline V CDR1 and CDR2: SGDLS, YYNGEE. The CDR3 loop spans 15 amino acids. The DNA of the CDR3 is TGTGCCAGCAGCGCTGGGGCACAACCGGTCAATGAGCAGTTCTTC. Protein product: CASSAGAQPVNEQFF.

Ten or more counts support this clonotype. This chain joins TRBV12-3 or TRBV12-4 and TRBJ2-1; no reliable D call. This CDR3 is built from 17 residues. Trimming took off 6 bases at V and 4 bases at J, with 22 bases between the two ends. The CDR3 DNA reads as TGTGCCAGCAGACCGATCCCTGACACGGAAATTTACAATGAGCAGTTCTTC. It translates to CASRPIPDTEIYNEQFF.

This clonotype was observed at least ten times. CDR3 sequence reads: CASNFGINEQYF. CDR3 nucleotides: TGTGCCAGCAACTTCGGTATTAACGAGCAGTACTTC. The rearrangement uses TRBV12-3 or TRBV12-4 and TRBJ2-7, with D unresolved. V gave up 7 bases and J gave up 5 bases, with 12 bases separating them. The CDR3 loop spans 12 amino acids.

This clonotype was counted at least ten times. The genes are TRBV18 and TRBJ2-7; D may correspond to TRBD1 or TRBD2 (5 bases each). Germline CDR1 KGHSH, CDR2 LQKENI. The CDR3 consists of 13 residues. Deletions cut 3 bases from V and 4 bases from J, with 10 bases between. The CDR3 reads CASSPGELYEQYF. CDR3 in DNA: TGTGCCAGCTCACCGGGGGAACTTTACGAGCAGTACTTC.

This clonotype was counted many times. J is TRBJ2-1 and V is TRBV6-1; the D gene is possibly TRBD2 (6 bases). The CDR3 is 15 residues long. V was shortened by 6 bases and J by 5 bases, with 17 bases between the two germline ends. Germline V gene data show CDR1 as MNHNS and CDR2 as SASEGT. CDR3 amino acids: CASSPRAGSHNEQFF. For the CDR3, the DNA is TGTGCCAGCAGCCCCAGGGCGGGGTCCCACAATGAGCAGTTCTTC.

This clonotype was counted at least ten times. The CDR3 sequence is CASSVGQGGIGELFF. CDR3 coding DNA: TGCGCCAGCAGCGTGGGACAGGGAGGGATCGGGGAGCTGTTTTTT. The V call is TRBV5-1, the J call TRBJ2-2, with TRBD1 identical over 9 bases. CDR3 size: 15 residues. The ends lost 4 bases at V and 7 bases at J; junction bases unmatched: 8. Per the germline V gene, CDR1 is SGHRS and CDR2 is YFSETQ.

This clonotype was counted ten times or more. V usage is TRBV12-3 or TRBV12-4 and J usage is TRBJ1-2, with no clear D. Trimming stripped 3 bases from V and 0 bases from J, with 11 bases between. This CDR3 has 15 residues. The CDR3 sequence: CASSFSPGSNYGYTF. The CDR3 DNA reads TGTGCCAGCAGTTTTTCCCCAGGCTCTAACTATGGCTACACCTTC.

Many counts were recorded for this clonotype. The V call is TRBV6-4, the J call TRBJ1-5; 7 bases agree with TRBD1. The V and J ends lost 6 bases and 5 bases, in that order; junction bases with no gene match: 7. The CDR3 covers 14 residues. CDR1 is MRHNA and CDR2 is SNTAGT in the germline V gene. Here the CDR3 reads CASRTGWIDQPQHF. For the CDR3, the DNA is TGTGCCAGCAGGACAGGGTGGATCGATCAGCCCCAGCATTTT.

This clonotype occurred a few times. The CDR3 nucleotides read TGTGCCAGCAGTTACGGGCCTAACACTGAAGCTTTCTTT. Translated: CASSYGPNTEAFF. The genes are TRBV6-5 and TRBJ1-1; D not resolved. Trimming removed 2 bases from V and 2 bases from J, with 6 bases in between. Germline loops: CDR1 MNHEY, CDR2 SVGAGI. This CDR3 contains 13 residues.

The chain carries TRBV15 and TRBJ2-3; the match to TRBD2 covers 13 bases. J lost 4 bases, V lost 3 bases, and 13 bases had no gene match. CDR1 and CDR2 (germline): LNHNV, YYDKDF (reference sequence). The CDR3 sequence is 19 residues long. The CDR3 nucleotides are TGTGCCACCAGCAGGGTACTAGCGGGGGGGGACGTATCCGCAGATACGCAGTATTTT. Amino acid sequence: CATSRVLAGGDVSADTQYF.

There are many counts of this clonotype. The rearrangement joins TRBV4-1 to TRBJ2-3; D is undetermined. Trimming removed 0 bases from V and 0 bases from J, with 4 bases in between. The CDR3 extends over 14 amino acids. CDR1 and CDR2 (germline): MGHRA, YSYEKL. For the CDR3, the DNA is TGCGCCAGCAGCCAAGAATCCAGCACAGATACGCAGTATTTT. Translation gives CASSQESSTDTQYF.

There are many counts of this clonotype. The V and J genes are TRBV6-4 and TRBJ2-3, with 12 bases identical to TRBD2. The CDR3 is 15 residues long. Germline CDR1 MRHNA, CDR2 SNTAGT. V dropped 5 bases and J dropped 4; count of bases not matched to a gene: 4. The CDR3, as DNA: TGTGCCAGCAGTTCAGGACTAGCGGGGTCAGATACGCAGTATTTT. Translation: CASSSGLAGSDTQYF.

This sequence joins TRBV20-1 and TRBJ2-7; maybe TRBD2 (5 bases). In germline, CDR1 is DFQATT, CDR2 SNEGSKA (reference sequence). V dropped 3 bases and J dropped 4 bases, with 25 bases sitting between them. The CDR3 is made up of 17 amino acids. The CDR3 here is CSASGISGNTLFYEQYF. The CDR3 coding sequence is TGCAGTGCTAGCGGAATATCGGGGAACACCCTCTTTTACGAGCAGTACTTC.

J is TRBJ2-5 and V is TRBV5-5; 9 bases line up with TRBD1. Trimming at V came to 0 bases and at J to 2 bases, leaving 5 bases not matched to a gene. Germline V gene data show CDR1 as SGHKS and CDR2 as YYEKEE (reference sequence). There are 16 residues in the CDR3. CDR3 protein: CASSLEGTGTQETQYF. The CDR3 DNA reads as TGTGCCAGCAGCTTGGAGGGGACAGGGACGCAAGAGACCCAGTACTTC.

The sample holds many counts of this clonotype. J is TRBJ1-4 and V is TRBV10-3; the D is unclear. Germline CDR1 is ENHRY and CDR2 is SYGVKD. This CDR3 comprises 13 residues. Trimming cost V 6 bases and J 4 bases, with 9 bases left between them. The CDR3 sequence is CAIRQRNNEKLFF. The CDR3 region has the DNA TGTGCCATCAGACAGAGGAATAATGAAAAACTGTTTTTT.